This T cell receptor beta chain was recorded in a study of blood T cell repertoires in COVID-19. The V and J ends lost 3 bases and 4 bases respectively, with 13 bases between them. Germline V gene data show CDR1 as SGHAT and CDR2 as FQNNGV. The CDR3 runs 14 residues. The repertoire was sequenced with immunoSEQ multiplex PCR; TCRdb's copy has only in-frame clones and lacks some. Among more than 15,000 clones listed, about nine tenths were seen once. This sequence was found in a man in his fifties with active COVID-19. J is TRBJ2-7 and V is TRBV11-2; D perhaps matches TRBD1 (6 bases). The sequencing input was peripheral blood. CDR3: CASSFGGRGYEQYF. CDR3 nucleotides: TGTGCCAGCAGCTTCGGTGGCAGGGGTTACGAGCAGTACTTC.